A single sample is the source of the 32 T cell receptor beta chains below, sequenced in a study of OX40 agonist ivuxolimab in advanced cancers. Clones were sequenced by immunoSEQ multiplex PCR, and TCRdb holds only the in-frame ones, with some missing. The data contain just under 55,000 clones, more than 75% of them singletons. The material sequenced was CD4+ or CD8+ T cells sorted from blood, taken in a trial of the OX40 agonist ivuxolimab. The receptors shown here come from an adult with an advanced solid tumor such as melanoma, head and neck, liver or kidney cancer.

The chain employs TRBV19 and TRBJ1-6; D is perhaps TRBD1 (5 bases). This CDR3 is built from 14 residues. The V gene lost 6 bases and the J gene lost 8 bases, with 14 bases spanning the gap. The V gene's germline CDR1 is LNHDA and CDR2 SQIVND (reference sequence). This chain's CDR3 is CASSFRDEDSPLHF. For the CDR3, the DNA is TGTGCCAGTAGCTTCCGGGACGAAGATTCACCCCTCCACTTT.

The chain carries TRBV27 and TRBJ2-3, with 8 positions matching TRBD2. V lost 1 base and J lost 0; bases outside the gene matches: 12. CDR3 length: 19 residues. The germline V gene encodes CDR1 MNHEY and CDR2 SMNVEV (reference sequence). Here the CDR3 reads CASSLWGMSGGTSTDTQYF. The CDR3 DNA is TGTGCCAGCAGTTTATGGGGTATGAGCGGGGGAACCAGCACAGATACGCAGTATTTT.

Points on this clone: Other DNA sequences within the sample encode an identical CDR3. The chain combines TRBV18 with TRBJ1-5, with D possibly matching TRBD1 (6 bases). V lost 0 bases, J lost 0 bases, and 12 bases lay in between. The CDR3 totals 17 residues. Germline CDR1 and CDR2: KGHSH and LQKENI. The CDR3 spells CASSPPTGPYSNQPQHF. CDR3 DNA sequence: TGTGCCAGCTCACCACCGACAGGACCGTATAGCAATCAGCCCCAGCATTTT.

The chain employs TRBV29-1 and TRBJ2-5; either TRBD1 or TRBD2 may supply D (5 bases each). Trimming left V 4 bases short and J 5 bases short, with 5 bases between. CDR1 and CDR2 (germline): SQVTM, ANQGSEA. This CDR3 comprises 10 residues. CDR3 sequence reads: CSVGGETQYF. CDR3 bases: TGCAGCGTTGGGGGGGAGACCCAGTACTTC.

The chain employs TRBV28 and TRBJ2-7; TRBD1 agrees at 11 bases. Losses at the gene ends were 6 bases for V and 4 bases for J; bases not matched to a gene: 8. Germline assignment: CDR1 MDHEN and CDR2 SYDVKM. This CDR3 is 15 amino acids long. The DNA for the CDR3 is TGTGCCAGCAGCCCCGGGACAGGGGGGTTGTACGAGCAGTACTTC. Translated, it gives CASSPGTGGLYEQYF.

With regard to this clone: The same CDR3 arises from other DNA sequences in this sample as well. The V and J genes are TRBV10-3 and TRBJ1-5, with D possibly matching TRBD1 (5 bases). Trimming removed 0 bases from V and 4 bases from J, with 10 bases in between. The CDR3 totals 15 residues. Germline lookup yields CDR1 ENHRY and CDR2 SYGVKD. CDR3: CAISESGQSNQPQHF. CDR3 nucleotide sequence: TGTGCCATCAGTGAGTCGGGGCAGTCGAATCAGCCCCAGCATTTT.

The chain couples TRBV18 to TRBJ1-1, with 9 positions matching TRBD1. Germline CDR1 reads KGHSH; CDR2 reads LQKENI. The CDR3 spans 16 residues. Unmatched junction bases numbered 11, after V lost 4 bases and J lost 5 bases. The CDR3 sequence: CASSLSGTGKATEAFF. In DNA form, the CDR3 reads TGTGCCAGCTCACTCTCCGGGACAGGGAAAGCGACTGAAGCTTTCTTT. The full variable domain, with the rest looked up from reference TRBV18 and TRBJ1-1, is NAGVMQNPRHLVRRRGQEARLRCSPMKGHSHVYWYRQLPEEGLKFMVYLQKENIIDESGMPKERFSAEFPKEGPSILRIQQVVRGDSAAYFCASSLSGTGKATEAFFGQGTRLTVV.

The rearrangement joins TRBV7-4 to TRBJ1-5; D not resolved. This CDR3 region has 16 residues. Trimming left V 4 bases short and J 2 bases short, with 15 bases between. Germline V CDR1 and CDR2: SGHVT, SQSDAQ. CDR3 in DNA: TGTGCCAGCAGCTCTGTTTTCGGATTTGGCAATCAGCCCCAGCATTTT. Translated: CASSSVFGFGNQPQHF.

The chain employs TRBV5-4 and TRBJ1-2; D perhaps matches TRBD1 (5 bases). Trimming took 4 bases from V and 3 from J, leaving 10 bases between them. This CDR3 spans 13 amino acids. CDR1 and CDR2 (germline): SGHNT, YYREEE (reference sequence). CDR3: CASSRDPDYGYTF. The CDR3 DNA follows: TGTGCCAGCAGCAGGGACCCGGACTATGGCTACACCTTC.

The chain is built from TRBV9 and TRBJ2-4; 8 positions match TRBD1. The germline V gene has CDR1 SGDLS and CDR2 YYNGEE. After removal of 2 bases from V and 9 bases from J, the junction contained 25 bases not matched to a gene. CDR3 size: 20 residues. CDR3 loop: CASSVTTGTGPLAYDTIQYF. CDR3 in DNA: TGTGCCAGCAGCGTCACCACAGGGACAGGACCCCTGGCGTACGATACCATTCAGTACTTC. Full variable domain (rest looked up from reference TRBV9 and TRBJ2-4): DSGVTQTPKHLITATGQRVTLRCSPRSGDLSVYWYQQSLDQGLQFLIQYYNGEERAKGNILERFSAQQFPDLHSELNLSSLELGDSALYFCASSVTTGTGPLAYDTIQYFGAGTRLSVL.

The table lists this clone with a few counts. The chain combines TRBV19 with TRBJ1-1, with D perhaps matching TRBD1 (5 bases). V was cut by 7 bases and J by 5 bases, with 14 bases left in between. The CDR3 totals 13 residues. Germline V CDR1 and CDR2: LNHDA, SQIVND (reference sequence). CDR3 DNA sequence: TGTGCCAGTATGGGTCAGGGAAGAACTGAAGCTTTCTTT. Protein: CASMGQGRTEAFF.

This chain connects TRBV14 to TRBJ2-3; D call uncertain. Germline-derived CDR1 and CDR2 are SGHDN and FVKESK. Trimming removed 1 base at V and 2 bases at J, with 10 bases between. The CDR3 has 15 residues. In DNA, the CDR3 is TGTGCCAGCAGCCAAGTGGGCAGTTTCACAGATACGCAGTATTTT. This encodes CASSQVGSFTDTQYF.

This chain connects TRBV9 to TRBJ1-3, with D perhaps TRBD1 (6 bases). Germline V gives CDR1 SGDLS, CDR2 YYNGEE. This CDR3 region has 13 residues. V lost 6 bases and J lost 3, with 10 bases in between. CDR3 region: CASTGGGGNTIYF. CDR3 in DNA: TGTGCCAGCACCGGAGGGGGTGGAAACACCATATATTTT.

This chain joins TRBV27 and TRBJ2-4, with 7 bases lining up with TRBD2. J lost 6 bases, V lost 8 bases, and 19 bases had no gene match. The CDR3 length is 17 residues. The germline V gene has CDR1 MNHEY and CDR2 SMNVEV (reference sequence). CDR3 nucleotide sequence: TGTGCCAGCGCCGCGCGAGCCGGGGGGAAAACCGGAAACATTCAGTACTTC. It yields the protein CASAARAGGKTGNIQYF.

The chain links TRBV2 to TRBJ2-2; D gene unclear. CDR1 is SNHLY, CDR2 FYNNEI, per germline. V lost 6 bases to trimming and J lost 2 bases, with 10 bases between them. CDR3 length: 14 amino acids. This chain's CDR3 is CASRENINTGELFF. In DNA form, the CDR3 reads TGTGCCAGCAGGGAAAACATAAACACCGGGGAGCTGTTTTTT.

The chain combines TRBV4-3 with TRBJ1-6; 11 nucleotides line up with TRBD1. Trimming removed 4 bases from V and 10 bases from J; junction bases left unmatched: 12. Germline V lookup: CDR1 LGHNA, CDR2 YSLEER. CDR3 size: 17 residues. CDR3 region: CASSRSLPGQGGSPLHF. The DNA for the CDR3 is TGCGCCAGCAGCCGCAGTTTGCCGGGACAGGGGGGATCACCCCTCCACTTT.

The chain couples TRBV28 to TRBJ1-1; D is undetermined. The CDR3 sequence is 16 residues long. The V end lost 6 bases, the J end lost 1 base, and 18 bases lay between the germline ends. CDR1 MDHEN and CDR2 SYDVKM come from the germline V gene. The CDR3 DNA follows: TGTGCCAGCAGCCCCATAGCGCCTCAGACGAACACTGAAGCTTTCTTT. This gives the protein CASSPIAPQTNTEAFF.

This clone is classed as medium-sized. The V gene is TRBV19, the J gene TRBJ1-2; D not certain. This CDR3 comprises 14 residues. V was clipped by 6 bases and J by 0 bases, with 11 bases between them. Per germline, CDR1 LNHDA and CDR2 SQIVND (reference sequence). CDR3 amino acids: CASREDATNYGYTF. CDR3 in DNA: TGTGCCAGTAGGGAGGACGCTACTAACTATGGCTACACCTTC. The whole variable domain, remainder taken from reference TRBV19 and TRBJ1-2, is DGGITQSPKYLFRKEGQNVTLSCEQNLNHDAMYWYRQDPGQGLRLIYYSQIVNDFQKGDIAEGYSVSREKKESFPLTVTSAQKNPTAFYLCASREDATNYGYTFGSGTRLTVV.

This clone was seen only a few times. The chain recombines TRBV7-2 with TRBJ2-3; the match to TRBD2 covers 7 bases. Germline CDR1 is SGHTA and CDR2 is FQGNSA. The CDR3 has 16 residues. The junction had 10 bases not matched to a gene; V was cut back by 4 bases and J by 3 bases. The CDR3 here is CASSSGTIASTDTQYF. Here the CDR3 DNA reads TGTGCCAGCAGCTCCGGGACTATAGCCTCGACAGATACGCAGTATTTT. The whole variable domain, remainder taken from reference TRBV7-2 and TRBJ2-3, is GAGVSQSPSNKVTEKGKDVELRCDPISGHTALYWYRQSLGQGLEFLIYFQGNSAPDKSGLPSDRFSAERTGGSVSTLTIQRTQQEDSAVYLCASSSGTIASTDTQYFGPGTRLTVL.

This chain connects TRBV27 to TRBJ1-3; D unresolved. The CDR3 loop spans 12 amino acids. CDR1 and CDR2 from the germline V gene are MNHEY and SMNVEV (reference sequence). V dropped 3 bases and J dropped 8 bases, with 8 bases sitting between them. The DNA of the CDR3 is TGTGCCAGCAGTTTCCCAGGCGACACCATATATTTT. Protein product: CASSFPGDTIYF.

The chain carries TRBV18 and TRBJ1-1, with no clear D. This CDR3 is built from 14 residues. V lost 0 bases to trimming and J lost 11 bases, with 16 bases between them. Germline lookup yields CDR1 KGHSH and CDR2 LQKENI. CDR3 sequence reads: CASSPPDVLSMAFF. Here the CDR3 DNA reads TGTGCCAGCTCACCACCAGACGTGCTGAGTATGGCTTTCTTT.

V and J are TRBV7-9 and TRBJ2-3; D is uncertain. Trimming pared 5 bases from V and 0 bases from J, leaving 9 bases between. The CDR3 runs 14 residues. From germline, CDR1 is SEHNR and CDR2 FQNEAQ (reference sequence). The CDR3, as DNA: TGTGCCAGCAGCCCAGACGGAAGCACAGATACGCAGTATTTT. Amino acids: CASSPDGSTDTQYF.

This clone was seen a few times. The V and J genes are TRBV29-1 and TRBJ1-1; D uncertain. This CDR3 region has 12 residues. Germline loops: CDR1 SQVTM, CDR2 ANQGSEA. CDR3 residues: CRGGGKNTEAFF. CDR3 bases: TGCAGAGGAGGTGGGAAGAACACTGAAGCTTTCTTT.

This sequence joins TRBV7-2 and TRBJ2-7; D perhaps matches TRBD2 (5 bases). Trimming pared 0 bases from V and 4 bases from J, leaving 16 bases between. The CDR3 contains 16 residues. Germline CDR1 is SGHTA and CDR2 is FQGNSA. This CDR3 is CASSLAPGGSTYEQYF. The CDR3 nucleotides are TGTGCCAGCAGCTTAGCCCCCGGCGGGTCCACTTACGAGCAGTACTTC.

This rearrangement joins TRBV11-2 to TRBJ1-5; D ambiguous. The V end was cut by 5 bases, the J end by 0 bases, with 11 bases between. The CDR3 has 15 residues. Germline CDR1 SGHAT, CDR2 FQNNGV. CDR3 residues: CASSLGGYSNQPQHF. Here the CDR3 DNA reads TGTGCCAGCAGCCTAGGAGGGTATAGCAATCAGCCCCAGCATTTT.

This sequence joins TRBV25-1 and TRBJ2-1, with D tentatively TRBD2 (5 bases). This CDR3 comprises 14 residues. The V and J ends lost 1 base and 7 bases respectively, with 11 bases between them. Per the germline V gene, CDR1 is MGHDK and CDR2 is SYGVNS. Written as DNA, the CDR3 is TGTGCCAGCAGTGAATTCGGGGTGGGGAATGAGCAGTTCTTC. This gives the protein CASSEFGVGNEQFF.

The V call is TRBV6-1, the J call TRBJ2-3; D not resolved. The CDR3 has 13 amino acids. Per germline, CDR1 MNHNS and CDR2 SASEGT. V was pared by 8 bases and J by 2 bases, with 11 bases between. The CDR3 protein is CASLAETTDTQYF. The CDR3 region has the DNA TGTGCCAGCTTGGCGGAGACCACAGATACGCAGTATTTT.

The chain recombines TRBV21-1 with TRBJ2-1. TRBV21-1 is marked as a pseudogene. This CDR3 comprises 16 residues. This CDR3 reads CASSANDQSSYNEQFF. The CDR3 region has the DNA TGTGCCAGCAGCGCAAATGACCAAAGCTCCTACAATGAGCAGTTCTTC.

V gene TRBV19 combines with J gene TRBJ2-7, with 10 bases identical to TRBD1. Per germline, CDR1 LNHDA and CDR2 SQIVND (reference sequence). The ends lost 6 bases at V and 2 bases at J; junction bases unmatched: 4. This CDR3 contains 14 residues. CDR3: CASSMGTGAYEQYF. The CDR3 DNA reads as TGTGCCAGTAGCATGGGGACAGGGGCCTACGAGCAGTACTTC.

CDR3 region: CASSPPPGTTNEKLFF. CDR3 sequence (DNA): TGCGCCAGCAGCCCCCCACCTGGCACAACTAATGAAAAACTGTTTTTT. The chain carries TRBV4-1 and TRBJ1-4; unclear D gene. The germline V gene has CDR1 MGHRA and CDR2 YSYEKL. The germline V and J ends were trimmed by 4 bases and 0 bases, with 12 bases remaining between them. This CDR3 has 16 amino acids.

This chain links TRBV28 with TRBJ2-5; the match to TRBD1 covers 8 bases. V was clipped by 6 bases and J by 4 bases; unmatched bases: 7. The CDR3 contains 14 residues. The germline CDR1 and CDR2 sequences are MDHEN and SYDVKM. The CDR3 loop is CASRTGVKPETQYF. CDR3 nucleotides: TGTGCCAGCAGGACAGGGGTTAAGCCAGAGACCCAGTACTTC.

This clone appeared once. This rearrangement joins TRBV9 to TRBJ2-3; 7 nucleotides agree with TRBD1. V trimming: 0 bases; J trimming: 3 bases; junction bases outside the gene matches: 7. Germline CDR1 is SGDLS and CDR2 is YYNGEE. The CDR3 has 16 residues. CDR3 loop: CASSVEGQLFTDTQYF. Here the CDR3 DNA reads TGTGCCAGCAGCGTAGAGGGACAGCTTTTTACAGATACGCAGTATTTT.